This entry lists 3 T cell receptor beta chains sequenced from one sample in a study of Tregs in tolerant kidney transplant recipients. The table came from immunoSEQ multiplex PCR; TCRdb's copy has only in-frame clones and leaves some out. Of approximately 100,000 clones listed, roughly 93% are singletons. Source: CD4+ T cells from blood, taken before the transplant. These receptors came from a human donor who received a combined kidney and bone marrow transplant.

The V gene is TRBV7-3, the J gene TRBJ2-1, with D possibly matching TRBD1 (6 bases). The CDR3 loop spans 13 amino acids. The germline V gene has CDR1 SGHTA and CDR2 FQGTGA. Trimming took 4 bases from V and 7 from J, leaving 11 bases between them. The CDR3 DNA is TGTGCCAGCAGCTCAAGTAGGGGGAATGAGCAGTTCTTC. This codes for CASSSSRGNEQFF.

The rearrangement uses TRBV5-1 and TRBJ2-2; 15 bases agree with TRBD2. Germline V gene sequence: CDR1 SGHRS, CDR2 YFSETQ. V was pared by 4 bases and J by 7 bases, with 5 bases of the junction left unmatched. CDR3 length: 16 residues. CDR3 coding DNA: TGCGCCAGCAGCCCGAGGACTAGCGGGAGGGACGGGGAGCTGTTTTTT. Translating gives CASSPRTSGRDGELFF. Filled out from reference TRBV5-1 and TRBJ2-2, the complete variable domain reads KAGVTQTPRYLIKTRGQQVTLSCSPISGHRSVSWYQQTPGQGLQFLFEYFSETQRNKGNFPGRFSGRQFSNSRSEMNVSTLELGDSALYLCASSPRTSGRDGELFFGEGSRLTVL.

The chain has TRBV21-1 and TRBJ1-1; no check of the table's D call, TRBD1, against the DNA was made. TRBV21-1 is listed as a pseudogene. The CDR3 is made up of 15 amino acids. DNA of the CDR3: TGTGCCAGCAGCAAAGGGACAGAAACGAACACTGAAGCTTTCTTT. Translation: CASSKGTETNTEAFF.